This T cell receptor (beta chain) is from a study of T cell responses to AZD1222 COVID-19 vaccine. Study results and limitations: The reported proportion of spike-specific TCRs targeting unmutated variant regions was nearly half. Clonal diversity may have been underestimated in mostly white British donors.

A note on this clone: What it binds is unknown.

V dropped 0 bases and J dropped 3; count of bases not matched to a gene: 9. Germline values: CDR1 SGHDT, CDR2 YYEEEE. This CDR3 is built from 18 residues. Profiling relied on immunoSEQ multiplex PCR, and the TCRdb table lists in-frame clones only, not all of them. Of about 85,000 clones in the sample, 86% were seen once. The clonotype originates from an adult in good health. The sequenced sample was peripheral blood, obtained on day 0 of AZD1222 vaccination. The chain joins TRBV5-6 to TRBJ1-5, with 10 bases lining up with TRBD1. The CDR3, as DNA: TGTGCCAGCAGCTTGGCCCTGGGGGGACAGGGGCTCAATCAGCCCCAGCATTTT. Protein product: CASSLALGGQGLNQPQHF.